The 24 T cell receptor beta chains given below trace back to one sample, sequenced in a study of liver allograft versus peripheral blood T cells. Whole-study context: The authors compared T cell receptor repertoires in transplanted livers with those in the peripheral blood of recipients.

MiXCR, run by TCRdb on the reads, gives a single entry per CDR3 protein. The repertoire holds roughly 8,500 distinct CDR3 sequences, with about 24% as singletons. These receptors came from a human patient who had a liver transplant. Some T cells may be graft donor cells.

This clonotype was found many times. The rearrangement links TRBV28 to TRBJ1-1; a weak D match, TRBD1 (5 bases). V was pared by 3 bases and J by 3 bases, with 14 bases between. The germline CDR1 and CDR2 sequences are MDHEN and SYDVKM. This CDR3 is built from 15 residues. The CDR3 loop reads CASSFVGAAYTEAFF. In DNA form, the CDR3 reads TGTGCCAGCAGTTTTGTTGGGGCGGCGTACACTGAAGCTTTCTTT.

On this clonotype: A much larger clone differs from this one at a single base, so this may be a read error. V is TRBV6-1 and J is TRBJ1-6; maybe TRBD1 (6 bases). This CDR3 contains 13 residues. From germline, CDR1 is MNHNS and CDR2 SASEGT. V was clipped by 4 bases and J by 10 bases, with 11 bases between them. This chain's CDR3 is CASSAGEESPLHF. In DNA, the CDR3 is TGTGCCAGCAGTGCAGGGGAAGAGTCACCCCTCCACTTT.

Only a few counts were recorded for this clonotype. This chain joins TRBV15 and TRBJ2-7; D not resolved. Germline lookup yields CDR1 LNHNV and CDR2 YYDKDF (reference sequence). V lost 8 bases and J lost 4, with 15 bases in between. The CDR3 is 13 amino acids. CDR3: CATGVGFTYEQYF. The CDR3 bases are TGTGCCACCGGAGTAGGCTTTACTTACGAGCAGTACTTC.

This clonotype is medium-sized. The chain couples TRBV28 to TRBJ1-2; tentative D call: TRBD1 (6 bases). Trimming cost V 2 bases and J 8 bases, with 15 bases left between them. This CDR3 has 14 amino acids. Germline V gene data show CDR1 as MDHEN and CDR2 as SYDVKM. The CDR3 nucleotides read TGTGCCAGCAGTTTAAGTGGACAGCTTTGGGGCTACACCTTC. As protein: CASSLSGQLWGYTF.

The rearrangement uses TRBV30 and TRBJ2-5; D may be TRBD1 or TRBD2 (5 bases each). V lost 3 bases and J 7 bases, leaving 15 bases between the germline ends. Germline V gives CDR1 GTSNPN, CDR2 SVGIG (reference sequence). The CDR3 loop spans 13 amino acids. CDR3 in amino acids: CAWRGDEVGTQYF. In DNA form, the CDR3 reads TGTGCCTGGAGGGGGGACGAAGTGGGGACCCAGTACTTC.

The chain joins TRBV9 to TRBJ1-2; a possible D gene is TRBD1 (5 bases). Between the trimmed V and J ends, which lost 1 base and 2 bases, there was a span of 12 bases. Germline V gene data show CDR1 as SGDLS and CDR2 as YYNGEE. The CDR3 is 15 amino acids. The CDR3 bases are TGTGCCAGCAGCGTACAGGGAACCCTAAACTATGGCTACACCTTC. The encoded protein is CASSVQGTLNYGYTF.

This clonotype was recorded many times. The rearrangement joins TRBV19 to TRBJ1-5, with a possible D match to TRBD1 (5 bases). Germline V gives CDR1 LNHDA, CDR2 SQIVND (reference sequence). The CDR3 consists of 16 residues. Trimming removed 3 bases at V and 0 bases at J, with 12 bases between. CDR3 protein: CASSMMGGISNQPQHF. In nucleotides, the CDR3 is TGTGCCAGTAGTATGATGGGGGGTATTAGCAATCAGCCCCAGCATTTT.

This clonotype is labeled medium-sized (0.01 to 0.1%). The chain joins TRBV6-6 to TRBJ2-1; 8 bases match TRBD2. V gave up 6 bases and J gave up 2 bases; unmatched junction bases: 9. The CDR3 is 16 amino acids. The germline V gene encodes CDR1 MNHNY and CDR2 SVGAGI (reference sequence). This chain's CDR3 is CASSPAGAGAYNEQFF. CDR3 DNA sequence: TGTGCCAGCAGCCCTGCTGGAGCGGGGGCCTACAATGAGCAGTTCTTC.

The CDR3 reads CASSRDSAYREQYF. The DNA for the CDR3 is TGTGCCAGTAGTCGGGACAGCGCCTACCGGGAGCAGTACTTC. The chain links TRBV19 to TRBJ2-7; 7 bases fit TRBD1. This CDR3 spans 14 amino acids. The V and J ends lost 5 bases and 7 bases, in that order; junction bases with no gene match: 11. Germline V CDR1 and CDR2: LNHDA, SQIVND (reference sequence).

This clonotype is termed medium-sized. The genes are TRBV18 and TRBJ2-7; 9 bases match TRBD1. Germline-derived CDR1 and CDR2 are KGHSH and LQKENI. The CDR3 is made up of 14 amino acids. The J segment lost 2 bases and the V segment lost 1 base, leaving 0 bases of the junction unmatched. This CDR3 reads CASSPRDRAYEQYF. The CDR3 nucleotides read TGTGCCAGCTCACCACGGGACAGGGCCTACGAGCAGTACTTC.

This clonotype is medium-sized (0.01 to 0.1%) within its sample. The chain has TRBV18 and TRBJ1-5; unclear D gene. Deletions cut 3 bases from V and 1 base from J, with 13 bases between. The germline V gene has CDR1 KGHSH and CDR2 LQKENI. The length of the CDR3 is 16 residues. The CDR3 DNA reads as TGTGCCAGCTCACCGAGTTCTGGGCCCAGCAATCAGCCCCAGCATTTT. Translated, it gives CASSPSSGPSNQPQHF.

This rearrangement joins TRBV5-5 to TRBJ2-3, with a possible D match to TRBD1 (6 bases). The CDR3 loop spans 15 amino acids. V was cut by 2 bases and J by 2 bases, with 12 bases left in between. Germline CDR1 SGHKS, CDR2 YYEKEE (reference sequence). CDR3 amino acids: CASSLEGDNTDTQYF. The CDR3 DNA reads as TGTGCCAGCAGCTTAGAAGGGGACAACACAGATACGCAGTATTTT.

Judged by abundance, this clonotype is medium-sized (0.01 to 0.1%). V usage is TRBV29-1 and J usage is TRBJ1-1; a weak D match, TRBD1 (5 bases). Trimming shortened V by 5 bases and J by 0 bases, and 19 bases separated the two germline ends. Germline CDR1 is SQVTM and CDR2 is ANQGSEA. There are 16 residues in the CDR3. CDR3 nucleotides: TGCAGCGTTTGCCCCGGGGGTTCGGCAGTGAACACTGAAGCTTTCTTT. This translates into CSVCPGGSAVNTEAFF.

This clonotype occurred many times. The chain employs TRBV5-5 and TRBJ2-6; maybe TRBD1 (6 bases). The germline gives CDR1 SGHKS, CDR2 YYEKEE (reference sequence). V lost 4 bases and J lost 0, with 17 bases in between. CDR3 length equals 18 residues. CDR3 sequence reads: CASSPRTDLFSGANVLTF. CDR3 coding DNA: TGTGCCAGCAGCCCCCGGACAGACCTATTCTCTGGGGCCAACGTCCTGACTTTC.

This clonotype is medium-sized in the sample. The gene calls are TRBV5-4 and TRBJ2-2; TRBD1 aligns across 7 bases. CDR3 size: 14 residues. The trim removed 5 bases at V and 3 bases at J, leaving 4 bases unmatched. In germline, CDR1 is SGHNT, CDR2 YYREEE (reference sequence). The CDR3 DNA sequence: TGTGCCAGCAGTTTTGGACAGGACACCGGGGAGCTGTTTTTT. Translated, it gives CASSFGQDTGELFF.

This clonotype occurred many times. The chain recombines TRBV7-9 with TRBJ2-2; TRBD1 agrees at 11 bases. Germline CDR1 reads SEHNR; CDR2 reads FQNEAQ (reference sequence). V dropped 4 bases and J dropped 7; count of bases not matched to a gene: 5. The CDR3 covers 15 residues. The CDR3 loop reads CASSSGTGGLGELFF. CDR3 coding DNA: TGTGCCAGCAGCTCCGGGACAGGGGGTCTCGGGGAGCTGTTTTTT.

This chain uses TRBV6-5 with TRBJ1-4; D unresolved. V was pared by 6 bases and J by 1 base, with 12 bases between. The CDR3 runs 15 residues. CDR1 MNHEY and CDR2 SVGAGI come from the germline V gene. The CDR3 sequence is CASSPGPLTNEKLFF. For the CDR3, the DNA is TGTGCCAGCAGCCCTGGGCCCCTAACTAATGAAAAACTGTTTTTT.

This clonotype was detected only a few times. The chain employs TRBV20-1 and TRBJ2-3, with D unclear. Germline assignment: CDR1 DFQATT and CDR2 SNEGSKA (reference sequence). V gave up 2 bases and J gave up 0 bases, with 9 bases separating them. This CDR3 is 14 amino acids long. CDR3 nucleotides: TGCAGTGCTAGAAAGGCGGCCAGCACAGATACGCAGTATTTT. Protein product: CSARKAASTDTQYF.

This clonotype is judged medium-sized. The chain couples TRBV18 to TRBJ2-3, with 9 bases lining up with TRBD2. This CDR3 is 17 amino acids long. After removal of 6 bases from V and 2 bases from J, the junction contained 12 bases not matched to a gene. CDR1 and CDR2 from the germline V gene are KGHSH and LQKENI. CDR3 loop: CASSYFSAGGPTDTQYF. CDR3 DNA sequence: TGTGCCAGCTCGTACTTTTCAGCGGGAGGCCCCACAGATACGCAGTATTTT.

This clonotype is medium-sized by share. This sequence joins TRBV30 and TRBJ1-4; TRBD1 matches 7 bases. Germline V gene data show CDR1 as GTSNPN and CDR2 as SVGIG (reference sequence). This CDR3 is built from 16 residues. Germline trimming cut 2 bases from V and 5 bases from J; bases unmatched to any gene: 11. CDR3 nucleotides: TGTGCCTGGAGTTCTACCTCCGGGACAGAGAATGAAAAACTGTTTTTT. It specifies CAWSSTSGTENEKLFF. Complete variable domain (other parts from reference TRBV30 and TRBJ1-4): SQTIHQWPATLVQPVGSPLSLECTVEGTSNPNLYWYRQAAGRGLQLLFYSVGIGQISSEVPQNLSASRPQDRQFILSSKKLLLSDSGFYLCAWSSTSGTENEKLFFGSGTQLSVL.

V usage is TRBV27 and J usage is TRBJ2-5; 8 bases fit TRBD1. Germline lookup yields CDR1 MNHEY and CDR2 SMNVEV (reference sequence). The CDR3 is made up of 16 amino acids. V lost 10 bases, J lost 2 bases, and 15 bases stayed unmatched. The CDR3 DNA reads TGTGCCAAGACGATTCGGGACAGGAGACAACAAGAGACCCAGTACTTC. It is translated as CAKTIRDRRQQETQYF.

The chain has TRBV20-1 and TRBJ2-5; D possibly corresponds to TRBD1 (5 bases). With 0 bases removed from V and 5 bases from J, the gap between germline ends came to 16 bases. Germline lookup yields CDR1 DFQATT and CDR2 SNEGSKA (reference sequence). The CDR3 is made up of 15 amino acids. The CDR3 bases are TGCAGTGCTAGAGATCCACTGGGGCCCGGGGAGACCCAGTACTTC. As protein: CSARDPLGPGETQYF.

In its sample, this clonotype is medium-sized. The rearrangement joins TRBV28 to TRBJ1-2; 7 bases match TRBD1. V was pared by 3 bases and J by 2 bases, with 3 bases of the junction left unmatched. The CDR3 has 14 amino acids. CDR1 is MDHEN and CDR2 is SYDVKM in the germline V gene. In DNA form, the CDR3 reads TGTGCCAGCAGTTTTGGGGGACAGAACTATGGCTACACCTTC. This sequence encodes CASSFGGQNYGYTF.

The chain employs TRBV27 and TRBJ2-2, with 9 nucleotides matching TRBD2. Germline-derived CDR1 and CDR2 are MNHEY and SMNVEV (reference sequence). This CDR3 contains 15 residues. Trimming cost V 2 bases and J 6 bases; bases outside gene matches: 4. The CDR3, as DNA: TGTGCCAGCAGTTTACTGCGGGAGGGCCCCGGGGAGCTGTTTTTT. Amino acid sequence: CASSLLREGPGELFF.